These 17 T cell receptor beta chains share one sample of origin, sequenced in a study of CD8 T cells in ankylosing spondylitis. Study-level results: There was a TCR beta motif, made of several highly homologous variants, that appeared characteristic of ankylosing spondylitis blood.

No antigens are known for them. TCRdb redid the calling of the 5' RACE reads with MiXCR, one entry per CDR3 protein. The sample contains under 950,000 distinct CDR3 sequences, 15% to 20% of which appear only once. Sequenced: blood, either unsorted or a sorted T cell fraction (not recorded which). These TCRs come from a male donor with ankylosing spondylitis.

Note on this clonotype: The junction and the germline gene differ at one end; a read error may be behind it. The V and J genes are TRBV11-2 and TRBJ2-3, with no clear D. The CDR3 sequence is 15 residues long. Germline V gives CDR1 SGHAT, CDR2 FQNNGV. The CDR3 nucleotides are TGTCCCAGCAGCCTTAGTCCCCTCCGAACAGATACGCAGTATTTT. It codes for CPSSLSPLRTDTQYF.

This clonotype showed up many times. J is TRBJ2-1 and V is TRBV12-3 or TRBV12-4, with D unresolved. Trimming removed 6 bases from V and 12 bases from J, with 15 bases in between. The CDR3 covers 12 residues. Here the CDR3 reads CASSYSSRGQFF. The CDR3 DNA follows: TGTGCCAGCAGCTACTCTTCTCGTGGGCAGTTCTTC.

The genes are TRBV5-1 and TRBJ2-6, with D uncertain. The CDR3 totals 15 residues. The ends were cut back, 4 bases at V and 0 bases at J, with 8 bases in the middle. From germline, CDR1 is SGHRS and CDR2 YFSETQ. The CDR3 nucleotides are TGCGCCAGCAGCCCTAACTTCTCTGGGGCCAACGTCCTGACTTTC. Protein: CASSPNFSGANVLTF.

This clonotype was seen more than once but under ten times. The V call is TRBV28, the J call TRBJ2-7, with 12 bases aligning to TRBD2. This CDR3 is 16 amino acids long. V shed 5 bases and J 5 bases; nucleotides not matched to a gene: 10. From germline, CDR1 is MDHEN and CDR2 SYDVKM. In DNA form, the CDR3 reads TGTGCCAGCAGTCCACGGACTAGCGGGAAAGGGGACGAGCAGTACTTC. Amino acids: CASSPRTSGKGDEQYF.

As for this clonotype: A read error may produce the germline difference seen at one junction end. The chain's CDR3 is CASSLEETQCF. Written as DNA, the CDR3 is TGTGCCAGCAGCTTGGAAGAGACCCAGTGCTTC. The chain employs TRBV5-6 and TRBJ2-5; no definite D call. This CDR3 is 11 amino acids long. Germline loops: CDR1 SGHDT, CDR2 YYEEEE.

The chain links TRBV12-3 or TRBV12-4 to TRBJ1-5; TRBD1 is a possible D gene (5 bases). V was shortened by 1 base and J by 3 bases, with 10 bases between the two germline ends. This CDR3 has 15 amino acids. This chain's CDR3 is CASSLGTLNNQPQHF. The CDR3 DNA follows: TGTGCCAGCAGTTTAGGGACACTAAACAATCAGCCCCAGCATTTT.

CDR3 in DNA: TGTGCCAGCAGCTTAGTGGGCAGATCGAAGGGGAAACTGTTTTTT. Amino acids: CASSLVGRSKGKLFF. The genes are TRBV7-6 and TRBJ1-4; D may be TRBD1 (5 bases). V was cut by 1 base and J by 11 bases, with 17 bases left in between. CDR1 and CDR2 from the germline V gene are SGHVS and FNYEAQ. The CDR3 totals 15 residues.

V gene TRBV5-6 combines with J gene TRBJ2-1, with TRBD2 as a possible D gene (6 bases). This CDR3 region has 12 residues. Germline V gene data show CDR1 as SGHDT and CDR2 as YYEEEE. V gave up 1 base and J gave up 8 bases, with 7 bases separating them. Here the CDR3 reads CASSLWEDEQFF. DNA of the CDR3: TGTGCCAGCAGCTTGTGGGAGGATGAGCAGTTCTTC.

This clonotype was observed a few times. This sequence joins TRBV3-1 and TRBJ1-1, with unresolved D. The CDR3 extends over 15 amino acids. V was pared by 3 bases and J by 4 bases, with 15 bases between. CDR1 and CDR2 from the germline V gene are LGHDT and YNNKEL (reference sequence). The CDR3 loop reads CASSQRAPTATEAFF. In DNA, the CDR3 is TGTGCCAGCAGCCAGCGAGCCCCGACGGCCACTGAAGCTTTCTTT. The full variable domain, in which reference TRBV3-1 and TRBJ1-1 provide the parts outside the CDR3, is DTAVSQTPKYLVTQMGNDKSIKCEQNLGHDTMYWYKQDSKKFLKIMFSYNNKELIINETVPNRFSPKSPDKAHLNLHINSLELGDSAVYFCASSQRAPTATEAFFGQGTRLTVV.

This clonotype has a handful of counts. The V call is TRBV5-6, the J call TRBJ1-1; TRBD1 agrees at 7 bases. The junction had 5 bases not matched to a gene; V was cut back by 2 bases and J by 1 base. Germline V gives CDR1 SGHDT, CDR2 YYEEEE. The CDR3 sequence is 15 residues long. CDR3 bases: TGTGCCAGCAGCTTTACAGGGGTAGGGAACACTGAAGCTTTCTTT. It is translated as CASSFTGVGNTEAFF. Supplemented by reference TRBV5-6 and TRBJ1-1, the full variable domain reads DAGVTQSPTHLIKTRGQQVTLRCSPKSGHDTVSWYQQALGQGPQFIFQYYEEEERQRGNFPDRFSGHQFPNYSSELNVNALLLGDSALYLCASSFTGVGNTEAFFGQGTRLTVV.

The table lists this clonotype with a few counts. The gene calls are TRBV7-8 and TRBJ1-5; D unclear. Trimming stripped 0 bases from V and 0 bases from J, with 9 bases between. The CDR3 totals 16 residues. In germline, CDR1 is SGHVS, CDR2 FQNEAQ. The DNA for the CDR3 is TGTGCCAGCAGCTTAGCTGGGAGGAATAGCAATCAGCCCCAGCATTTT. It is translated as CASSLAGRNSNQPQHF.

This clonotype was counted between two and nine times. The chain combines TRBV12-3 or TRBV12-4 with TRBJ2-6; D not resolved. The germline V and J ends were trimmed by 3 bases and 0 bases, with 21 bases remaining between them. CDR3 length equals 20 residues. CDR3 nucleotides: TGTGCCAGCAGTTTTTTCTGGCCAAACGATAAAATCTCTGGGGCCAACGTCCTGACTTTC. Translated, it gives CASSFFWPNDKISGANVLTF.

CDR3 residues: CASSLDPTTDTQYF. The CDR3 nucleotides read TGCGCCAGCAGCTTGGACCCCACCACAGATACGCAGTATTTT. The chain uses TRBV5-1 and TRBJ2-3; D unresolved. CDR3 length: 14 amino acids. V lost 0 bases, J lost 2 bases, and 7 bases lay in between. Germline CDR1 is SGHRS and CDR2 is YFSETQ.

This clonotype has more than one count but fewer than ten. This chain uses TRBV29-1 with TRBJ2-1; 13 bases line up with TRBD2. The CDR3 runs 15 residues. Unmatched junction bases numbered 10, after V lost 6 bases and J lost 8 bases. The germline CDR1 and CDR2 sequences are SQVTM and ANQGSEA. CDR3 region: CSVSWGTSGEDEQFF. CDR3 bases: TGCAGCGTCTCATGGGGGACTAGCGGGGAAGATGAGCAGTTCTTC.

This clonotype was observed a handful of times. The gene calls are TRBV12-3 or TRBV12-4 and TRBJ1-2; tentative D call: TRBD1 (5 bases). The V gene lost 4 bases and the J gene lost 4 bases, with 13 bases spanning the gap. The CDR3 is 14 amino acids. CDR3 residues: CASSSSGLSYGYTF. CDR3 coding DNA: TGTGCCAGCAGTTCATCGGGACTGTCCTATGGCTACACCTTC.

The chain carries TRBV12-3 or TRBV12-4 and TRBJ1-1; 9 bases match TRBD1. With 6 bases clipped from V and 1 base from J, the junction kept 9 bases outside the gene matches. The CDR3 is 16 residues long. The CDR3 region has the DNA TGTGCCAGCAGCCCGATGGGGACAGGGAGGAACACTGAAGCTTTCTTT. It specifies CASSPMGTGRNTEAFF.

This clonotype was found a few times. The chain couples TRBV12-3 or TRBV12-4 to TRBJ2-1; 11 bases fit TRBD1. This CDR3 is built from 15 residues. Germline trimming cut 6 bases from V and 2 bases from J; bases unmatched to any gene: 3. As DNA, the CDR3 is TGTGCCAGCAGCTGGACAGGGGGCACCTACAATGAGCAGTTCTTC. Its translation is CASSWTGGTYNEQFF.